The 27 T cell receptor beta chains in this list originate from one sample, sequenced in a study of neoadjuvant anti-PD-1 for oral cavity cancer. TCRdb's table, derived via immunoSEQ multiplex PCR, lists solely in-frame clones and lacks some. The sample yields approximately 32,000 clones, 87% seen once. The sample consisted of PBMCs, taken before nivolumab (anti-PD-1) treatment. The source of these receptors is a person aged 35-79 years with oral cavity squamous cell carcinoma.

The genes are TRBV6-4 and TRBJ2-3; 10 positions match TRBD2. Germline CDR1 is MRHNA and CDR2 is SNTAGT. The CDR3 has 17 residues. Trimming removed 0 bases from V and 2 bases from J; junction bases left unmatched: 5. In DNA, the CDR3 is TGTGCCAGCAGTGACTCTCCTAGCGGGGGCCCCACAGATACGCAGTATTTT. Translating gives CASSDSPSGGPTDTQYF.

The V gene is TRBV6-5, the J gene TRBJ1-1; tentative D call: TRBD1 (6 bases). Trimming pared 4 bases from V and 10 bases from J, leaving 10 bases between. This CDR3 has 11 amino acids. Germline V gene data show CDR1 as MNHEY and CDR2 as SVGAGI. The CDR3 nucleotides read TGTGCCAGCAGTTCTGACAGGCTAGCTTTCTTT. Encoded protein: CASSSDRLAFF.

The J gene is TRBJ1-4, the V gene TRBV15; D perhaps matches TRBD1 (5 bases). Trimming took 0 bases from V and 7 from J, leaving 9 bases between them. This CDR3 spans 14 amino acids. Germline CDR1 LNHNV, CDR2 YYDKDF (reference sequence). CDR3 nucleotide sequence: TGTGCCACCAGCAGAGAGGGGGGGATTGAAAAACTGTTTTTT. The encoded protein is CATSREGGIEKLFF.

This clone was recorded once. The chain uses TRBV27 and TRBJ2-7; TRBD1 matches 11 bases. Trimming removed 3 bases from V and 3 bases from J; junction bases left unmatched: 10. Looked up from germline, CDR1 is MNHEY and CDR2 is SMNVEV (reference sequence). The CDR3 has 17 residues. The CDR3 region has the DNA TGTGCCAGCAGTTTGAACTCAGCCGGGACAGGGGGCTACGAGCAGTACTTC. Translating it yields CASSLNSAGTGGYEQYF.

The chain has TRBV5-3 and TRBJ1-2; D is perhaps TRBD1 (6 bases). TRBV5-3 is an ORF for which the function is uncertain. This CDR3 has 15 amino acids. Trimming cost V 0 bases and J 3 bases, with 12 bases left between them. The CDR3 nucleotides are TGTGCCAGAAGCTTGGTGCCAGGGGACCACTATGGCTACACCTTC. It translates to CARSLVPGDHYGYTF.

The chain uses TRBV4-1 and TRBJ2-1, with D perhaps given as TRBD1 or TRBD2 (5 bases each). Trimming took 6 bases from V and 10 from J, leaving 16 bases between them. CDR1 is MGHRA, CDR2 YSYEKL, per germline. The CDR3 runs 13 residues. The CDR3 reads CASRGRLEEEQFF. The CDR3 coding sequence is TGCGCCAGCAGGGGACGGCTAGAAGAGGAGCAGTTCTTC.

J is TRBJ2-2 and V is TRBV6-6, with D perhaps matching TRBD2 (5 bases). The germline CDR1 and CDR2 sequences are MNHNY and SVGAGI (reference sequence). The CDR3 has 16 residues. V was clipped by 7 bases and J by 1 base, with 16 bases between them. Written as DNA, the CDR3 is TGTGCCAGCACCAACCCCGGGGTCCTGAACACCGGGGAGCTGTTTTTT. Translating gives CASTNPGVLNTGELFF.

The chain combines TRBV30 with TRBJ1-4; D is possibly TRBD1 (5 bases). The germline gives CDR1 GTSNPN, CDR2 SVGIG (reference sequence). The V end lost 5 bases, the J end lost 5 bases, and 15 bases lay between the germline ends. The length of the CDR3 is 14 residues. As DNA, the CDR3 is TGTGCCTGGGAAGACGGGGGTGAGAATGAAAAACTGTTTTTT. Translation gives CAWEDGGENEKLFF.

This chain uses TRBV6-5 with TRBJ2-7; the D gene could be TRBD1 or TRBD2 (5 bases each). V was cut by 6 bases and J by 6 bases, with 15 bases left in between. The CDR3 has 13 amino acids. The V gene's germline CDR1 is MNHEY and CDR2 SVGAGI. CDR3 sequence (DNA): TGTGCCAGCAGGCAAGGGGCACGGGGCGAGCAGTACTTC. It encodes CASRQGARGEQYF.

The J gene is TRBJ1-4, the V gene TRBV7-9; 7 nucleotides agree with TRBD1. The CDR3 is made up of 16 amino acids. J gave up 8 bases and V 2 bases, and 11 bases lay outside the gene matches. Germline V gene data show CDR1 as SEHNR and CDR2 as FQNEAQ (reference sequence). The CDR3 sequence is CASSLREGAREEKLFF. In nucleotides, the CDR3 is TGTGCCAGCAGCTTAAGGGAGGGGGCACGTGAGGAAAAACTGTTTTTT.

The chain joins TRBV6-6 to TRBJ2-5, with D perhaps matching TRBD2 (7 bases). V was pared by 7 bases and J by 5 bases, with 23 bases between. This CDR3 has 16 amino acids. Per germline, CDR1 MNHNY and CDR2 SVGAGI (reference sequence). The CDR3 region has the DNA TGTGCCAGCACCCGAGGGGGGGCGGGGACCTTCGAGACCCAGTACTTC. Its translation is CASTRGGAGTFETQYF.

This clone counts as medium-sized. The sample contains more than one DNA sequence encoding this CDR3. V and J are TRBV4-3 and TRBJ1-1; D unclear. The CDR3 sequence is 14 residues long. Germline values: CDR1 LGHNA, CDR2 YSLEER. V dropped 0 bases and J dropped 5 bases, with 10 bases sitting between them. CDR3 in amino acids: CASSQDRGGTEAFF. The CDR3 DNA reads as TGCGCCAGCAGCCAAGATCGGGGAGGAACTGAAGCTTTCTTT.

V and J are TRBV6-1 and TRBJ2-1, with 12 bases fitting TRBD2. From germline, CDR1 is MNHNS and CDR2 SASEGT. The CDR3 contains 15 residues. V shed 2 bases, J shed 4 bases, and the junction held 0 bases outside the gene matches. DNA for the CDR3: TGTGCCAGCAGTGAACTAGCGGGGGGGTACAATGAGCAGTTCTTC. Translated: CASSELAGGYNEQFF.

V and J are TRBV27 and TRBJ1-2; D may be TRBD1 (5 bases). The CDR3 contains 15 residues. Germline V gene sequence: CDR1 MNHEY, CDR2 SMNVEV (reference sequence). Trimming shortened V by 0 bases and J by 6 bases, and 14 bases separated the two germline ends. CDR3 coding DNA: TGTGCCAGCAGTTTATCGGCAGGGAGGTGGGATGGCTACACCTTC. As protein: CASSLSAGRWDGYTF.

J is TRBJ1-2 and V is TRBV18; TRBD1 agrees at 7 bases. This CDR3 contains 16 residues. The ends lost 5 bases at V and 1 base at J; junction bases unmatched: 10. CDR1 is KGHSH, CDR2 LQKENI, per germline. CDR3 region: CASSTGTENLNYGYTF. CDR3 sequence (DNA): TGTGCCAGCTCAACCGGGACAGAAAACCTTAACTATGGCTACACCTTC.

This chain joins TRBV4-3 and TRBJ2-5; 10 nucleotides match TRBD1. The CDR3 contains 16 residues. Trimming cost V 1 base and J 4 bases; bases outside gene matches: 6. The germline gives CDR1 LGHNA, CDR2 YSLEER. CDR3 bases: TGCGCCAGCAGCCAAGGGACAGGGGGACGGGTAGAGACCCAGTACTTC. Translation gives CASSQGTGGRVETQYF.

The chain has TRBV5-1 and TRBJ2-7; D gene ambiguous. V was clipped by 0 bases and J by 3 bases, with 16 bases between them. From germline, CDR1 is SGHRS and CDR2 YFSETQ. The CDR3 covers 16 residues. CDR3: CASSLDSGNAIYEQYF. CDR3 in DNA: TGCGCCAGCAGCTTGGATTCTGGAAACGCGATCTACGAGCAGTACTTC.

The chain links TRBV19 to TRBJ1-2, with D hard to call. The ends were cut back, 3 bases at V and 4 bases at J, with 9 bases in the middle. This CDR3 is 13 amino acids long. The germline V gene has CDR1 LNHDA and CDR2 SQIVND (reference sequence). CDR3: CASSIRAGYGYTF. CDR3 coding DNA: TGTGCCAGTAGTATTAGAGCTGGCTATGGCTACACCTTC.

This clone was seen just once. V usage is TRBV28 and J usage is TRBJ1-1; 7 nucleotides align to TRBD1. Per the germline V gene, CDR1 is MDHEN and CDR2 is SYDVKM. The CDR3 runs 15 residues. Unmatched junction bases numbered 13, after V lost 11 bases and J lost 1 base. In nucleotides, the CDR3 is TGTGCCGGTAACAGGGGCGGGATGGCGAACACTGAAGCTTTCTTT. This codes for CAGNRGGMANTEAFF.

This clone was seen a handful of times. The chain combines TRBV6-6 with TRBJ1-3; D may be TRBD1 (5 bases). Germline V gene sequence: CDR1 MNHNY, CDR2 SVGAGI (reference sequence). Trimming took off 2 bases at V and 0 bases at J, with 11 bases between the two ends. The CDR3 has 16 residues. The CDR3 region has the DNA TGTGCCAGCAGTTACGCTCCAGGGAGCTCTGGAAACACCATATATTTT. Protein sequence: CASSYAPGSSGNTIYF.

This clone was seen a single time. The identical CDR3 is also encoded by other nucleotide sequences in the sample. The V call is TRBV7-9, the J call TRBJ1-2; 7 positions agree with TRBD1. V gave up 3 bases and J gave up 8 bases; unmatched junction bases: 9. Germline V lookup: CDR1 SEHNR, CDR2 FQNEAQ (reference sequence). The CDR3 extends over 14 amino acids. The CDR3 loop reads CASSLEEGAGGYTF. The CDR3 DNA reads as TGTGCCAGCAGCTTGGAGGAGGGGGCCGGAGGCTACACCTTC.

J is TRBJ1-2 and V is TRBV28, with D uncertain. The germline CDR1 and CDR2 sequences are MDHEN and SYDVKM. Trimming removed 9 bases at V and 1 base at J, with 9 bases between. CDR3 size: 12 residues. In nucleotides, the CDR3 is TGTGCCAGTGGAGGGATTAACTATGGCTACACCTTC. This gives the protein CASGGINYGYTF.

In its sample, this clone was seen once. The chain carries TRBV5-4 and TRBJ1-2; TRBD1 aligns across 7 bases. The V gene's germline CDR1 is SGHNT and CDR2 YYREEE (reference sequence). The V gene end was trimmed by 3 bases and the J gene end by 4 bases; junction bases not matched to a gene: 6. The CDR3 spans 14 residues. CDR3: CASSSKQGSYGYTF. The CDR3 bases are TGTGCCAGCAGCTCGAAACAGGGGAGCTATGGCTACACCTTC.

The CDR3 DNA follows: TGTGCCAGCAGTTACAAAATCGGGGGCGAGCAGTACTTC. Its translation is CASSYKIGGEQYF. The V gene is TRBV6-5, the J gene TRBJ2-7, with D possibly being TRBD2 (6 bases). The germline CDR1 and CDR2 sequences are MNHEY and SVGAGI. The CDR3 spans 13 residues. With 2 bases removed from V and 6 bases from J, the gap between germline ends came to 11 bases.

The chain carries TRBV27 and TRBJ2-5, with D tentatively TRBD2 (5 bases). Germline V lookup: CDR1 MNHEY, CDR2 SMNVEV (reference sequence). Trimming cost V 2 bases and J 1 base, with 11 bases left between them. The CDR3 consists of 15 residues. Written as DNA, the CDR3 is TGTGCCAGCAGTTTAAGAGGGATCCCCCAAGAGACCCAGTACTTC. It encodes CASSLRGIPQETQYF.

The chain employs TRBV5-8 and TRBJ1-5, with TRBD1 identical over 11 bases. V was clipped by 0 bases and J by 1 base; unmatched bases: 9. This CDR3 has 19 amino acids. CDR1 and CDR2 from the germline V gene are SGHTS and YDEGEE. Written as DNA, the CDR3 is TGTGCCAGCAGCTTGGAAGGGACAGGGGGGGGGACGAGCAATCAGCCCCAGCATTTT. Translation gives CASSLEGTGGGTSNQPQHF.

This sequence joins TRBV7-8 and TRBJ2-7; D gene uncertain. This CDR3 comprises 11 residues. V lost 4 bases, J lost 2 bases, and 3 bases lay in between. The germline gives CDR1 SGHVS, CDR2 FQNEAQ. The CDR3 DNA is TGTGCCAGCAGCTCCACCTACGAGCAGTACTTC. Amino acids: CASSSTYEQYF.